This is a list of T cell receptor beta chains from one sample in a study of immune reconstitution after stem cell transplant in scleroderma. TCRdb recomputed calls from the RT-PCR reads with MiXCR, one row per CDR3 protein. The table lists some 2,000 distinct CDR3 sequences, roughly a sixth of them singletons. This material was collected before or after autologous hematopoietic stem cell transplantation (not recorded which). These receptors were obtained from a female donor with systemic sclerosis. The CDR3 runs from the conserved cysteine through the conserved F or W. The D gene is left open where the match is weak. Clone sizes are given selectively: once, few, many, or a class where the clone is expanded.

j_call: TRBJ1-1
clone_size: few
d_call: .
v_call: TRBV6-1
cdr3_aa: CASSEALGGGIEAFF
cdr3_nt: TGTGCCAGCAGTGAAGCGCTTGGGGGCGGAATAGAAGCTTTCTTT

j_call: TRBJ2-1
clone_size: medium-sized
d_call: .
v_call: TRBV20-1
cdr3_aa: CSARGAAGEQFF
cdr3_nt: TGCAGTGCTAGAGGGGCCGCCGGAGAGCAGTTCTTC

j_call: TRBJ1-1
clone_size: few
d_call: .
v_call: TRBV7-9
cdr3_aa: CASSLEGMNTEAFF
cdr3_nt: TGTGCCAGCAGCTTAGAAGGCATGAACACTGAAGCTTTCTTT

j_call: TRBJ1-6
clone_size: medium-sized
d_call: .
v_call: TRBV30
cdr3_aa: CAWSTPRRSYNSPLHF
cdr3_nt: TGTGCCTGGAGTACCCCCAGACGGAGCTATAATTCACCCCTCCACTTT

j_call: TRBJ1-5
clone_size: .
d_call: .
v_call: TRBV6-5
cdr3_aa: CASQARGNSNQPQHF
cdr3_nt: TGTGCCAGCCAGGCCAGGGGAAATAGCAATCAGCCCCAGCATTTT

j_call: TRBJ2-2
clone_size: large
d_call: .
v_call: TRBV5-1
cdr3_aa: CASRPGGWNTGELFF
cdr3_nt: TGCGCCAGCAGACCCGGGGGCTGGAACACCGGGGAGCTGTTTTTT

j_call: TRBJ2-1
clone_size: large
d_call: .
v_call: TRBV7-9
cdr3_aa: CASREGAHYNEQFF
cdr3_nt: TGTGCCAGCAGGGAGGGGGCGCATTACAATGAGCAGTTCTTC

j_call: TRBJ2-6
clone_size: few
d_call: TRBD1
v_call: TRBV2
cdr3_aa: CASSEIRDSLSGANVLTF
cdr3_nt: TGTGCCAGCAGTGAAATCCGGGACAGCCTCTCTGGGGCCAACGTCCTGACTTTC

j_call: TRBJ2-1
clone_size: few
d_call: TRBD1
v_call: TRBV14
cdr3_aa: CASSQDLNRGRYNEQFF
cdr3_nt: TGTGCCAGCAGCCAAGATCTAAACAGGGGACGGTACAATGAGCAGTTCTTC

j_call: TRBJ1-2
clone_size: medium-sized
d_call: TRBD1
v_call: TRBV29-1
cdr3_aa: CSVDGVLGTGNYGYTF
cdr3_nt: TGCAGCGTTGATGGGGTTTTGGGGACAGGGAACTATGGCTACACCTTC

j_call: TRBJ1-2
clone_size: few
d_call: .
v_call: TRBV7-8
cdr3_aa: CASSFSVVYGYTF
cdr3_nt: TGTGCCAGCAGCTTTTCAGTAGTCTATGGCTACACCTTC

j_call: TRBJ1-6
clone_size: medium-sized
d_call: .
v_call: TRBV27
cdr3_aa: CASSLRQSLSSYNSPLHF
cdr3_nt: TGTGCCAGCAGTTTACGGCAGTCCCTGAGCTCCTATAATTCACCCCTCCACTTT

j_call: TRBJ1-1
clone_size: medium-sized
d_call: .
v_call: TRBV20-1
cdr3_aa: CSARANTGHLLEAFF
cdr3_nt: TGCAGTGCTAGAGCCAACACGGGACACCTCTTGGAAGCTTTCTTT

j_call: TRBJ1-4
clone_size: .
d_call: .
v_call: TRBV7-2
cdr3_aa: CASSLGAIGEKLFF
cdr3_nt: TGTGCCAGCAGCTTAGGAGCTATCGGGGAAAAACTGTTTTTT

j_call: TRBJ2-5
clone_size: few
d_call: TRBD2
v_call: TRBV19
cdr3_aa: CASSMGQRGTQYF
cdr3_nt: TGTGCCAGTAGTATGGGGCAGCGGGGGACCCAGTACTTC

j_call: TRBJ1-2
clone_size: medium-sized
d_call: .
v_call: TRBV6-5
cdr3_aa: CASSYIDRFYGYTF
cdr3_nt: TGTGCCAGCAGTTACATAGACAGATTCTATGGCTACACCTTC

j_call: TRBJ1-2
clone_size: large
d_call: .
v_call: TRBV10-3
cdr3_aa: CATSDGPGDGYTF
cdr3_nt: TGTGCCACTAGCGATGGACCAGGGGACGGCTACACCTTC

j_call: TRBJ1-1
clone_size: medium-sized
d_call: TRBD1
v_call: TRBV7-8
cdr3_aa: CASSSQLRTGAFF
cdr3_nt: TGTGCCAGCAGCTCCCAGTTAAGGACAGGGGCTTTCTTT

j_call: TRBJ1-5
clone_size: .
d_call: .
v_call: TRBV6-2/TRBV6-3
cdr3_aa: CASGLGGGGNQPQHF
cdr3_nt: TGTGCCAGCGGACTTGGGGGCGGCGGCAATCAGCCCCAGCATTTT

j_call: TRBJ2-1
clone_size: .
d_call: TRBD2
v_call: TRBV20-1
cdr3_aa: CSARVGSGGLVDEQFF
cdr3_nt: TGCAGTGCTAGAGTAGGTAGCGGGGGGCTTGTGGATGAGCAGTTCTTC

j_call: TRBJ2-1
clone_size: medium-sized
d_call: .
v_call: TRBV11-3
cdr3_aa: CASSLGPAGMRYNEQFF
cdr3_nt: TGTGCCAGCAGCTTAGGACCAGCAGGCATGAGATACAATGAGCAGTTCTTC

j_call: TRBJ2-7
clone_size: .
d_call: TRBD1
v_call: TRBV5-1
cdr3_aa: CASTTGGEQYF
cdr3_nt: TGCGCCAGCACGACAGGGGGCGAGCAGTACTTC

j_call: TRBJ2-5
clone_size: medium-sized
d_call: .
v_call: TRBV18
cdr3_aa: CASSPSRETQYF
cdr3_nt: TGTGCCAGCTCACCATCCCGAGAGACCCAGTACTTC

j_call: TRBJ2-3
clone_size: medium-sized
d_call: .
v_call: TRBV5-5
cdr3_aa: CASTEGVAPDTQYF
cdr3_nt: TGTGCCAGCACCGAGGGGGTAGCGCCAGATACGCAGTATTTT

j_call: TRBJ1-2
clone_size: .
d_call: .
v_call: TRBV12-3/TRBV12-4
cdr3_aa: CASSLRRPYGYTF
cdr3_nt: TGTGCCAGCAGTTTGCGGCGCCCCTATGGCTACACCTTC

j_call: TRBJ2-1
clone_size: .
d_call: TRBD1
v_call: TRBV13
cdr3_aa: CASSLGTGSYNEQFF
cdr3_nt: TGTGCCAGCAGCTTGGGGACAGGTTCCTACAATGAGCAGTTCTTC

j_call: TRBJ1-6
clone_size: many
d_call: TRBD1
v_call: TRBV28
cdr3_aa: CASSSQGESYNSPLHF
cdr3_nt: TGTGCCAGCAGTTCTCAGGGGGAGAGTTATAATTCACCCCTCCACTTT

j_call: TRBJ2-3
clone_size: few
d_call: .
v_call: TRBV5-1
cdr3_aa: CASSFGSPDTQYF
cdr3_nt: TGCGCCAGCAGCTTTGGTAGCCCAGATACGCAGTATTTT

j_call: TRBJ2-5
clone_size: medium-sized
d_call: .
v_call: TRBV12-3/TRBV12-4
cdr3_aa: CASSLRADQETQYF
cdr3_nt: TGTGCCAGCAGTTTAAGGGCGGATCAAGAGACCCAGTACTTC

j_call: TRBJ1-2
clone_size: few
d_call: .
v_call: TRBV2
cdr3_aa: CASSEALGGQGYGYTF
cdr3_nt: TGTGCCAGCAGTGAAGCGCTGGGGGGGCAGGGCTATGGCTACACCTTC

j_call: TRBJ2-3
clone_size: .
d_call: TRBD2
v_call: TRBV7-8
cdr3_aa: CASRTGTSGRAVTDTQYF
cdr3_nt: TGTGCCAGCAGGACCGGGACTAGCGGGAGGGCCGTCACAGATACGCAGTATTTT

j_call: TRBJ2-3
clone_size: medium-sized
d_call: TRBD2
v_call: TRBV3-1
cdr3_aa: CASSPSTSGRGETDTQYF
cdr3_nt: TGTGCCAGCAGCCCATCGACTAGCGGGAGAGGGGAAACAGATACGCAGTATTTT

j_call: TRBJ1-1
clone_size: .
d_call: TRBD1
v_call: TRBV6-5
cdr3_aa: CASSYSTGITEAFF
cdr3_nt: TGTGCCAGCAGTTACTCGACAGGGATCACTGAAGCTTTCTTT

j_call: TRBJ2-1
clone_size: few
d_call: TRBD2
v_call: TRBV5-5
cdr3_aa: CASSSFGAGLTYNEQFF
cdr3_nt: TGTGCCAGCAGCTCCTTCGGAGCGGGGTTAACCTACAATGAGCAGTTCTTC

j_call: TRBJ2-7
clone_size: medium-sized
d_call: .
v_call: TRBV20-1
cdr3_aa: CSASGLFSYEQYF
cdr3_nt: TGCAGTGCTTCGGGCCTATTCTCCTACGAGCAGTACTTC

j_call: TRBJ2-1
clone_size: medium-sized
d_call: TRBD2
v_call: TRBV29-1
cdr3_aa: CSVEDPAGGSLNEQFF
cdr3_nt: TGCAGCGTTGAAGATCCAGCGGGAGGGTCCCTCAATGAGCAGTTCTTC

j_call: TRBJ2-5
clone_size: few
d_call: .
v_call: TRBV10-2
cdr3_aa: CASMSGEETQYF
cdr3_nt: TGCGCCAGCATGTCGGGAGAAGAGACCCAGTACTTC

j_call: TRBJ2-7
clone_size: medium-sized
d_call: .
v_call: TRBV7-2
cdr3_aa: CASSLSPGEGSEQYF
cdr3_nt: TGTGCCAGCAGCCTAAGCCCGGGAGAGGGGAGCGAGCAGTACTTC

j_call: TRBJ1-2
clone_size: medium-sized
d_call: TRBD1
v_call: TRBV20-1
cdr3_aa: CSAYGQGRLERYTF
cdr3_nt: TGCAGTGCTTATGGACAGGGGCGCTTGGAACGCTACACCTTC

j_call: TRBJ2-5
clone_size: medium-sized
d_call: .
v_call: TRBV20-1
cdr3_aa: CSAALKTQYF
cdr3_nt: TGCAGTGCTGCCTTGAAGACCCAGTACTTC

j_call: TRBJ1-2
clone_size: medium-sized
d_call: TRBD1
v_call: TRBV20-1
cdr3_aa: CSVKTGNYGYTF
cdr3_nt: TGCAGTGTCAAGACAGGGAACTATGGCTACACCTTC

j_call: TRBJ1-2
clone_size: few
d_call: .
v_call: TRBV7-2
cdr3_aa: CASSLFGDVHYGYTF
cdr3_nt: TGTGCCAGCAGCTTATTCGGGGACGTGCACTATGGCTACACCTTC

j_call: TRBJ2-7
clone_size: medium-sized
d_call: .
v_call: TRBV10-2
cdr3_aa: CASGMTSYEQYF
cdr3_nt: TGCGCCAGCGGCATGACCTCCTACGAGCAGTACTTC

j_call: TRBJ1-4
clone_size: .
d_call: .
v_call: TRBV4-3
cdr3_aa: CASSQNRVGEKLFF
cdr3_nt: TGCGCCAGCAGCCAGAACAGGGTCGGTGAAAAACTGTTTTTT

j_call: TRBJ1-1
clone_size: few
d_call: .
v_call: TRBV5-4
cdr3_aa: CASSLWGANTEAFF
cdr3_nt: TGTGCCAGCAGCTTGTGGGGGGCGAACACTGAAGCTTTCTTT